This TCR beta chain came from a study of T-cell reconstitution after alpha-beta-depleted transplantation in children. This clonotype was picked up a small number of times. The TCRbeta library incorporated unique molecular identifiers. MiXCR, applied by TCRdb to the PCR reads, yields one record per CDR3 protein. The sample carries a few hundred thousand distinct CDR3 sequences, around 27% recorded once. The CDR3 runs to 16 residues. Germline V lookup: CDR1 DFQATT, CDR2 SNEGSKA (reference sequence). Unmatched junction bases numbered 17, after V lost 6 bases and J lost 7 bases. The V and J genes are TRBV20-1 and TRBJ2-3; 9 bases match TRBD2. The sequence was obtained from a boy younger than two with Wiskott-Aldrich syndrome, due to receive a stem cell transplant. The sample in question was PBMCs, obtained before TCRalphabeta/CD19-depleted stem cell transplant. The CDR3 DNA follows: TGCAGTGCCCCGAGACCCGGGACTAGCATCTTAAATACGCAGTATTTT. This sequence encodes CSAPRPGTSILNTQYF.